Listed below are T cell receptor beta chains from one sample, sequenced in a study of T-cell reconstitution after alpha-beta-depleted transplantation in children. TCRdb recomputed calls from the PCR reads with MiXCR, one row per CDR3 protein. Of hundreds of thousands of distinct CDR3 sequences in the sample, 15% to 20% are singletons; the top ten hold approximately 5%. The sample in question was PBMCs, mostly from graft donor cells, obtained 360 days after TCRalphabeta/CD19-depleted stem cell transplant. These TCRs come from a male patient younger than 18 who had a stem cell transplant for acute lymphoblastic leukemia, so the T cells may come from the graft donor. Each CDR3 is given with its conserved first and last residue. The D gene is left open where the match is weak. Rows give clone size only sometimes, using once, few, many, or a class for an expanded clone.

clone size | D gene | J gene | V gene | CDR3 protein | CDR3 DNA
. | . | TRBJ2-7 | TRBV9 | CASSVEAHRYEQYF | TGTGCCAGCAGCGTAGAGGCCCACCGGTACGAGCAGTACTTC
few | . | TRBJ1-5 | TRBV21-1 | CASSFYQSPGQGEYQPQHF | TGTGCCAGCAGCTTTTATCAATCCCCGGGACAGGGGGAATACCAGCCCCAGCATTTT
few | . | TRBJ2-3 | TRBV29-1 | CSVGGRRDTQYF | TGCAGCGTTGGGGGCCGTCGAGATACGCAGTATTTT
. | TRBD2 | TRBJ2-1 | TRBV7-9 | CASSRPGTSVHEQFF | TGTGCCAGCAGCAGGCCCGGGACTAGCGTCCATGAGCAGTTCTTC
once | TRBD2 | TRBJ2-7 | TRBV28 | CASSFGPLAEALSDYEQYF | TGTGCCAGCAGTTTCGGGCCACTAGCGGAGGCCCTTTCCGACTACGAGCAGTACTTC
. | TRBD2 | TRBJ2-4 | TRBV20-1 | CSASGRSASGRAPESKNIQYF | TGCAGTGCTAGTGGTCGGTCCGCTAGCGGGAGGGCCCCGGAATCTAAAAACATTCAGTACTTC
. | TRBD2 | TRBJ2-1 | TRBV7-9 | CASSLAGTSGTYNEQFF | TGTGCCAGCAGCTTAGCGGGGACTAGCGGTACCTACAATGAGCAGTTCTTC
few | . | TRBJ2-3 | TRBV7-9 | CASSLASFPGDTQYF | TGTGCCAGCAGCTTAGCGAGCTTCCCTGGGGATACGCAGTATTTT
few | . | TRBJ2-4 | TRBV7-9 | CASSTLGTLAKNIQYF | TGTGCCAGCAGCACCTTGGGAACCCTAGCCAAAAACATTCAGTACTTC
many | . | TRBJ2-5 | TRBV24-1 | CATSDSRTVRETQYF | TGTGCCACCAGTGATTCACGGACGGTCCGGGAGACCCAGTACTTC
many | . | TRBJ2-3 | TRBV4-1 | CASSQGPGGTDTQYF | TGCGCCAGCAGCCAAGGACCCGGCGGCACAGATACGCAGTATTTT
. | . | TRBJ1-1 | TRBV11-1 | CASTLDLGGRGFNTEAFF | TGTGCCAGCACCCTAGATTTGGGGGGGAGGGGATTCAACACTGAAGCTTTCTTT
. | . | TRBJ2-1 | TRBV6-2/TRBV6-3 | CASSYGPGTPADEQFF | TGTGCCAGCAGTTATGGACCGGGCACCCCGGCGGATGAGCAGTTCTTC
. | . | TRBJ2-1 | TRBV9 | CASSARGRGAGVDEQFF | TGTGCCAGCAGCGCAAGGGGTAGGGGAGCAGGGGTCGATGAGCAGTTCTTC
few | . | TRBJ2-3 | TRBV5-1 | CASSLQDRDTQYF | TGCGCCAGCAGCCTTCAAGATAGAGATACGCAGTATTTT
. | TRBD2 | TRBJ2-1 | TRBV3-1 | CASSPSPLAGAYNEQFF | TGTGCCAGCAGCCCCTCCCCTCTAGCGGGGGCCTACAATGAGCAGTTCTTC
many | . | TRBJ2-7 | TRBV5-1 | CASSSGSTYEQYF | TGCGCCAGCAGCTCTGGGTCGACCTACGAGCAGTACTTC
. | TRBD2 | TRBJ2-1 | TRBV29-1 | CSVRGLAGGPDNEQFF | TGCAGCGTCAGGGGACTAGCGGGAGGGCCGGACAATGAGCAGTTCTTC
. | TRBD2 | TRBJ2-7 | TRBV20-1 | CSARAGTSGARRYEQYF | TGCAGTGCTAGGGCGGGGACTAGCGGCGCGAGAAGGTACGAGCAGTACTTC
few | TRBD2 | TRBJ2-1 | TRBV5-1 | CASSGLAGGPSSYNEQFF | TGCGCCAGCAGCGGACTAGCGGGAGGGCCGAGCTCCTACAATGAGCAGTTCTTC
. | . | TRBJ2-4 | TRBV29-1 | CSVERGHSDIQYF | TGCAGCGTCGAACGCGGCCACAGTGACATTCAGTACTTC
few | TRBD2 | TRBJ2-2 | TRBV29-1 | CSISGTSGSYGELFF | TGCAGCATCTCCGGGACTAGCGGGAGTTACGGGGAGCTGTTTTTT
. | . | TRBJ2-3 | TRBV7-8 | CASSLEYGGLRPDTQYF | TGTGCCAGCAGCTTAGAATACGGCGGGCTACGCCCAGATACGCAGTATTTT
many | TRBD2 | TRBJ2-7 | TRBV4-2 | CASSQGASGNSYEQYF | TGTGCCAGCAGCCAAGGAGCGAGCGGGAACTCCTACGAGCAGTACTTC
few | TRBD1 | TRBJ2-7 | TRBV5-1 | CASSWPGQGTYEQYF | TGCGCCAGCAGTTGGCCGGGACAGGGTACGTACGAGCAGTACTTC
. | . | TRBJ2-7 | TRBV21-1 | CASSGRKAGEQYF | TGTGCCAGCAGCGGGAGGAAGGCTGGAGAGCAGTACTTC
. | TRBD2 | TRBJ2-3 | TRBV5-1 | CASSVTSGYSTDTQYF | TGCGCCAGCAGTGTGACTAGCGGTTATAGCACAGATACGCAGTATTTT
. | . | TRBJ2-7 | TRBV12-3/TRBV12-4 | CASSFLGGPEQYF | TGTGCCAGCAGTTTTCTCGGAGGACCCGAGCAGTACTTC
few | . | TRBJ2-7 | TRBV5-1 | CASSFPDGSYEQYF | TGCGCCAGCAGCTTCCCAGACGGATCCTACGAGCAGTACTTC
many | TRBD2 | TRBJ2-7 | TRBV12-3/TRBV12-4 | CASSGGFRYEQYF | TGTGCCAGCTCGGGGGGGTTCCGCTACGAGCAGTACTTC
many | TRBD2 | TRBJ2-1 | TRBV20-1 | CSARYLAGAGDEQFF | TGCAGTGCTAGATACCTAGCGGGAGCGGGCGATGAGCAGTTCTTC
few | TRBD2 | TRBJ2-4 | TRBV6-1 | CASLLVAGDIQYF | TGTGCCAGCCTTCTAGTCGCGGGGGACATTCAGTACTTC
few | TRBD1 | TRBJ1-3 | TRBV27 | CASSWDSSGNTIYF | TGTGCCAGCAGTTGGGACAGCTCTGGAAACACCATATATTTT
. | TRBD2 | TRBJ2-3 | TRBV4-2 | CASSQAGTSGRATQYF | TGTGCCAGCAGCCAAGCAGGGACTAGCGGGAGAGCTACGCAGTATTTT
. | . | TRBJ2-4 | TRBV11-2 | CASSLDTPAKNIQYF | TGTGCCAGCAGCTTAGATACCCCGGCAAAAAACATTCAGTACTTC
few | . | TRBJ2-5 | TRBV6-1 | CASSNRFQETQYF | TGTGCCAGCAGTAATCGTTTCCAAGAGACCCAGTACTTC
many | . | TRBJ2-3 | TRBV4-1 | CASSQTGLDTQYF | TGCGCCAGCAGCCAAACGGGACTAGATACGCAGTATTTT
few | . | TRBJ2-6 | TRBV24-1 | CATSDPPRGTSGANVLTF | TGTGCCACCAGTGATCCTCCGAGGGGAACCTCTGGGGCCAACGTCCTGACTTTC
. | TRBD2 | TRBJ2-7 | TRBV12-3/TRBV12-4 | CASTGRGGSGTYEQYF | TGTGCCAGCACTGGTAGGGGCGGGAGCGGGACTTACGAGCAGTACTTC
. | . | TRBJ1-2 | TRBV7-6 | CASSLEGFAGPYGYTF | TGTGCCAGCAGCTTAGAGGGGTTTGCAGGGCCCTATGGCTACACCTTC
few | . | TRBJ2-2 | TRBV5-1 | CASSPGRGAVIALGELFF | TGCGCCAGCAGTCCCGGCCGGGGGGCCGTAATAGCACTCGGGGAGCTGTTTTTT
. | . | TRBJ2-6 | TRBV12-3/TRBV12-4 | CASKYPGKESGANVLTF | TGTGCCAGCAAATACCCAGGGAAGGAGTCTGGGGCCAACGTCCTGACTTTC
. | . | TRBJ2-7 | TRBV7-2 | CASSLGLRGRSYEQYF | TGTGCCAGCAGCTTAGGATTGAGGGGTCGATCCTACGAGCAGTACTTC
few | . | TRBJ2-3 | TRBV18 | CASSPPGPGSSDTQYF | TGTGCCAGCTCACCACCGGGGCCTGGGTCATCAGATACGCAGTATTTT
few | . | TRBJ2-3 | TRBV24-1 | CATSGHHTDTQYF | TGTGCCACCAGTGGACACCATACAGATACGCAGTATTTT
. | . | TRBJ2-7 | TRBV27 | CASSIFGTSSYEQYF | TGTGCCAGCAGTATCTTTGGGACCTCTTCCTACGAGCAGTACTTC
few | . | TRBJ2-7 | TRBV9 | CASSVSHSSYEQYF | TGTGCCAGCAGCGTCAGCCACAGCTCCTACGAGCAGTACTTC
few | TRBD1 | TRBJ1-6 | TRBV30 | CAWKRGGQGSYNSPLHF | TGTGCCTGGAAACGTGGGGGACAGGGCTCCTATAATTCACCCCTCCACTTT
few | . | TRBJ2-3 | TRBV5-1 | CASSLRSTRSTDTQYF | TGCGCCAGCAGCTTGCGGTCGACTAGAAGTACAGATACGCAGTATTTT
many | TRBD1 | TRBJ1-1 | TRBV5-1 | CASRPSRDRFEAFF | TGCGCCAGCAGACCAAGTCGGGACAGGTTTGAAGCTTTCTTT
. | TRBD2 | TRBJ2-3 | TRBV2 | CASSDPGGKLEDLTRPDTQYF | TGTGCCAGCAGTGACCCGGGGGGGAAGCTTGAGGACCTCACTCGCCCAGATACGCAGTATTTT
. | . | TRBJ2-7 | TRBV12-3/TRBV12-4 | CASTSSGGSYEQYF | TGTGCCAGCACCTCCTCCGGGGGATCCTACGAGCAGTACTTC
. | . | TRBJ2-1 | TRBV12-3/TRBV12-4 | CASSYGERARGDEQFF | TGTGCCAGCAGTTATGGGGAGAGGGCCCGAGGAGATGAGCAGTTCTTC
few | TRBD2 | TRBJ2-7 | TRBV12-3/TRBV12-4 | CASSFLGGRAGDEQYF | TGTGCCAGCAGTTTTCTTGGCGGGAGGGCCGGCGACGAGCAGTACTTC
. | TRBD2 | TRBJ2-2 | TRBV27 | CASSLPGLAGGPRELFF | TGTGCCAGCAGTTTACCCGGACTAGCGGGAGGGCCAAGGGAGCTGTTTTTT
many | . | TRBJ2-3 | TRBV7-2 | CASSFMGVGTDTQYF | TGTGCCAGCAGCTTTATGGGAGTGGGGACAGATACGCAGTATTTT
. | . | TRBJ2-7 | TRBV7-9 | CASSTTGSIHFYEQYF | TGTGCCAGCAGCACGACAGGCTCAATTCATTTCTACGAGCAGTACTTC